The 30 T cell receptor beta chains below all came from one sample that was sequenced in a study of blood T cells in healthy people across ages. Primers used in a second PCR of about 7 to 12 cycles were a sample-barcoded 5' primer and a J-beta primer mix. In TCRdb, the 5' RACE reads were re-called with MiXCR into one record per CDR3 protein. The repertoire includes hundreds of thousands of distinct CDR3 sequences, 20% to 25% of them detected once, and approximately 3.7% sits in the top ten. The sample was blood. These receptors originate from a man in his 70s in good health.

This clonotype was picked up a small number of times. This chain uses TRBV20-1 with TRBJ2-5, with TRBD2 identical over 9 bases. The last part of the DNA fits TRBJ2-7 better; the J call may be wrong. Germline loops: CDR1 DFQATT, CDR2 SNEGSKA (reference sequence). The CDR3 contains 16 residues. CDR3: CSARTGGLAPNYEQYF. Written as DNA, the CDR3 is TGCAGTGCCAGGACGGGTGGACTAGCGCCCAACTACGAGCAGTACTTC.

The chain employs TRBV3-1 and TRBJ2-4; D is unclear. The CDR3 contains 13 residues. V lost 5 bases and J 8 bases, leaving 13 bases between the germline ends. The germline gives CDR1 LGHDT, CDR2 YNNKEL (reference sequence). CDR3 protein: CASSKRGGDIQYF. CDR3 nucleotides: TGTGCCAGCAGCAAAAGAGGTGGGGACATTCAGTACTTC.

This clonotype showed up many times. The V call is TRBV3-1, the J call TRBJ2-1; 11 bases fit TRBD2. V dropped 4 bases and J dropped 4; count of bases not matched to a gene: 6. Per germline, CDR1 LGHDT and CDR2 YNNKEL (reference sequence). The CDR3 is 16 amino acids. The CDR3 spells CASSRSLAGGYNEQFF. CDR3 DNA: TGTGCCAGCAGCCGATCCCTAGCGGGAGGTTACAATGAGCAGTTCTTC.

This clonotype was seen ten or more times. This sequence joins TRBV29-1 and TRBJ2-7; perhaps D is TRBD1 or TRBD2 (5 bases each). This CDR3 spans 13 amino acids. V shed 6 bases and J shed 5 bases, with 17 bases lying between them. Germline lookup yields CDR1 SQVTM and CDR2 ANQGSEA. CDR3 protein: CSVSGLGAHEQYF. DNA of the CDR3: TGCAGCGTGTCGGGCCTCGGGGCCCACGAGCAGTACTTC.

The gene calls are TRBV20-1 and TRBJ1-3; unclear D gene. V gave up 3 bases and J gave up 4 bases, with 13 bases separating them. The CDR3 has 14 residues. CDR1 is DFQATT and CDR2 is SNEGSKA in the germline V gene (reference sequence). As DNA, the CDR3 is TGCAGTGCTAGGGCGACTCACTCAGGAAACACCATATATTTT. It yields the protein CSARATHSGNTIYF.

This clonotype was recorded at least ten times. The genes are TRBV7-8 and TRBJ2-7; possibly TRBD1 for D (5 bases). The CDR3 length is 14 residues. Germline V gene sequence: CDR1 SGHVS, CDR2 FQNEAQ. Trimming took off 0 bases at V and 2 bases at J, with 8 bases between the two ends. Written as DNA, the CDR3 is TGTGCCAGCAGCTTAGCAGGGGATCCCTACGAGCAGTACTTC. Protein sequence: CASSLAGDPYEQYF.

The CDR3 here is CASSVRENGLYEQYF. As DNA, the CDR3 is TGTGCCAGCAGCGTAAGGGAAAACGGTCTCTACGAGCAGTACTTC. The J gene is TRBJ2-7, the V gene TRBV9; D ambiguous. Trimming took off 1 base at V and 3 bases at J, with 14 bases between the two ends. The germline gives CDR1 SGDLS, CDR2 YYNGEE. The CDR3 spans 15 residues.

At least ten counts were recorded for this clonotype. The chain joins TRBV27 to TRBJ2-6; D is unclear. The CDR3 is 13 amino acids. Germline lookup yields CDR1 MNHEY and CDR2 SMNVEV (reference sequence). V shed 3 bases and J shed 3 bases, with 3 bases lying between them. CDR3 sequence reads: CASSFLGANVLTF. The DNA for the CDR3 is TGTGCCAGCAGTTTTCTTGGGGCCAACGTCCTGACTTTC.

V usage is TRBV4-2 and J usage is TRBJ2-1, with unresolved D. V shed 3 bases and J shed 11 bases, with 14 bases lying between them. The CDR3 totals 13 residues. Germline assignment: CDR1 LGHNA and CDR2 YNFKEQ. In nucleotides, the CDR3 is TGTGCCAGCAGCCACGGAGTAGAGGACCAGCAGTTCTTC. It specifies CASSHGVEDQQFF.

This clonotype was detected a few times. The chain carries TRBV9 and TRBJ1-2, with D unclear. This CDR3 comprises 15 residues. V lost 0 bases, J lost 1 base, and 10 bases lay in between. CDR1 is SGDLS, CDR2 YYNGEE, per germline. Here the CDR3 reads CASSVALSGNYGYTF. CDR3 sequence (DNA): TGTGCCAGCAGCGTAGCGTTGTCGGGTAACTATGGCTACACCTTC.

The genes are TRBV24-1 and TRBJ2-2; D possibly corresponds to TRBD2 (6 bases). Looked up from germline, CDR1 is KGHDR and CDR2 is SFDVKD. Trimming shortened V by 2 bases and J by 8 bases, and 17 bases separated the two germline ends. This CDR3 has 16 amino acids. DNA for the CDR3: TGTGCCACCAGTGATTCTCAGCGGGCGAGCACTGGGGAGCTGTTTTTT. The encoded protein is CATSDSQRASTGELFF.

The CDR3 nucleotides read TGTGCCAGCAGTGTTTCTCATTACAATGAGCAGTTCTTC. It specifies CASSVSHYNEQFF. The gene calls are TRBV2 and TRBJ2-5; D ambiguous. The J call may be wrong; the DNA end is better matched by TRBJ2-1. Germline V lookup: CDR1 SNHLY, CDR2 FYNNEI. The CDR3 is made up of 13 amino acids.

CDR3 coding DNA: TGTGCCAGCAGTTTAGGGACTATCTCCTACAATGAGCAGTTCTTC. Translation gives CASSLGTISYNEQFF. V gene TRBV12-3 or TRBV12-4 combines with J gene TRBJ2-1; a weak D match, TRBD2 (6 bases). Trimming removed 1 base at V and 0 bases at J, with 7 bases between. The CDR3 runs to 15 residues.

This clonotype was detected a few times. The V gene is TRBV12-3 or TRBV12-4, the J gene TRBJ1-2; D may be TRBD1 (6 bases). V was shortened by 5 bases and J by 3 bases, with 10 bases between the two germline ends. This CDR3 spans 13 amino acids. CDR3 nucleotide sequence: TGTGCCAGCAGTATAGGGGGGGACTATGGCTACACCTTC. Protein: CASSIGGDYGYTF.

This clonotype was found many times. V gene TRBV12-3 or TRBV12-4 combines with J gene TRBJ1-4, with D possibly TRBD1 on 5 matching bases. Trimming took off 7 bases at V and 7 bases at J, with 19 bases between the two ends. The CDR3 covers 15 residues. The CDR3 region is CASTPDSGLAEKLFF. CDR3 sequence (DNA): TGTGCCAGCACTCCCGATTCAGGGTTGGCTGAAAAACTGTTTTTT.

This clonotype was seen ten or more times. The chain employs TRBV7-8 and TRBJ2-7, with D perhaps matching TRBD2 (6 bases). Germline V gene lookup returns CDR1 SGHVS and CDR2 FQNEAQ. This CDR3 contains 13 residues. V was clipped by 4 bases and J by 4 bases, with 11 bases between them. CDR3 coding DNA: TGTGCCAGCAGCTCGGAGGGGATGTACGAGCAGTACTTC. It specifies CASSSEGMYEQYF.

This clonotype was detected only a few times. The rearrangement links TRBV7-2 to TRBJ2-5, with D possibly TRBD2 on 6 matching bases. Judging by the DNA end, TRBJ2-7 fits better; the J call may be wrong. CDR3 length: 14 amino acids. Germline V gene data show CDR1 as SGHTA and CDR2 as FQGNSA. The CDR3 sequence: CASSLRGPADEQYF. The CDR3 nucleotides are TGTGCCAGCAGCTTGCGGGGTCCTGCGGACGAGCAGTACTTC.

This clonotype has just a few counts. The J gene is TRBJ1-1, the V gene TRBV29-1, with a tentative D call TRBD1 (5 bases). V lost 8 bases and J lost 1, with 11 bases in between. The CDR3 loop spans 12 amino acids. Germline V lookup: CDR1 SQVTM, CDR2 ANQGSEA. CDR3 region: CSSPRGNTEAFF. CDR3 sequence (DNA): TGCAGCTCGCCGAGGGGGAACACTGAAGCTTTCTTT. The complete variable domain, with remaining parts taken from reference TRBV29-1 and TRBJ1-1, reads SAVISQKPSRDICQRGTSLTIQCQVDSQVTMMFWYRQQPGQSLTLIATANQGSEATYESGFVIDKFPISRPNLTFSTLTVSNMSPEDSSIYLCSSPRGNTEAFFGQGTRLTVV.

This rearrangement joins TRBV4-2 to TRBJ1-2; D remains ambiguous. Germline-derived CDR1 and CDR2 are LGHNA and YNFKEQ. V lost 1 base to trimming and J lost 2 bases, with 11 bases between them. The CDR3 has 15 amino acids. The chain's CDR3 is CASSQVSDGNYGYTF. CDR3 DNA: TGTGCCAGCAGCCAAGTCTCAGACGGGAACTATGGCTACACCTTC.

CDR3 amino acids: CASMEDSSSYEQYF. In DNA, the CDR3 is TGTGCCAGCATGGAGGACAGCAGCTCCTACGAGCAGTACTTC. The chain recombines TRBV2 with TRBJ2-5; D is possibly TRBD1 (6 bases). The DNA end is a closer match to TRBJ2-7, so the J assignment may be wrong. From germline, CDR1 is SNHLY and CDR2 FYNNEI. The CDR3 has 14 residues.

This clonotype came up a few times. This chain uses TRBV2 with TRBJ1-4, with a weak D call TRBD1 (5 bases). V gave up 4 bases and J gave up 8 bases, with 11 bases separating them. The germline V gene has CDR1 SNHLY and CDR2 FYNNEI. CDR3 length: 13 residues. In DNA, the CDR3 is TGTGCCAGCAGTGGCGGAGAGGGGGAAAAACTGTTTTTT. Amino acid sequence: CASSGGEGEKLFF.

The chain uses TRBV20-1 and TRBJ2-5; D possibly corresponds to TRBD1 (6 bases). Germline V gives CDR1 DFQATT, CDR2 SNEGSKA (reference sequence). V lost 1 base and J 1 base, leaving 10 bases between the germline ends. CDR3 length: 14 amino acids. The DNA for the CDR3 is TGCAGTGCTAGAGTGGCGACAGGCCAAGAGACCCAGTACTTC. Translating gives CSARVATGQETQYF.

This clonotype was found a few times. Germline is not matched at one junction end, which may reflect a read error. The chain is built from TRBV5-1 and TRBJ2-5; a possible D gene is TRBD1 (6 bases). CDR1 SGHRS and CDR2 YFSETQ come from the germline V gene. This CDR3 contains 14 residues. This CDR3 reads CASSLGTAQETQHF. The CDR3 region has the DNA TGCGCCAGCAGCTTGGGGACAGCCCAAGAGACCCAGCACTTC.

This chain connects TRBV6-2 or TRBV6-3 to TRBJ2-1, with D possibly TRBD2 on 6 matching bases. CDR3 length equals 12 residues. The ends were cut back, 6 bases at V and 7 bases at J, with 10 bases in the middle. Germline V CDR1 and CDR2: MNHEY, SVGEGT. The CDR3 DNA follows: TGTGCCAGCAGCCCCCGGGAGAATGAGCAGTTCTTC. Translation: CASSPRENEQFF.

The rearrangement joins TRBV20-1 to TRBJ2-5; 7 bases map to TRBD2. This CDR3 spans 12 amino acids. V was clipped by 6 bases and J by 5 bases; unmatched bases: 6. Germline CDR1 reads DFQATT; CDR2 reads SNEGSKA (reference sequence). The CDR3: CSAPRGLETQYF. The CDR3 DNA sequence: TGCAGTGCCCCGCGGGGGTTGGAGACCCAGTACTTC.

This chain uses TRBV14 with TRBJ2-5; TRBD2 aligns across 9 bases. The J call is uncertain, as TRBJ2-1 better fits the DNA end. From germline, CDR1 is SGHDN and CDR2 FVKESK. The CDR3 is made up of 16 amino acids. The CDR3 spells CASSQIVNSGGNEQFF. For the CDR3, the DNA is TGTGCCAGCAGCCAAATAGTAAATAGCGGGGGAAATGAGCAGTTCTTC.

V is TRBV5-5 and J is TRBJ2-3; 10 nucleotides agree with TRBD1. There are 18 residues in the CDR3. Trimming removed 0 bases from V and 11 bases from J; junction bases left unmatched: 18. Per germline, CDR1 SGHKS and CDR2 YYEKEE (reference sequence). The CDR3 nucleotides read TGTGCCAGCAGCTTGGGATTGGGACAGGGGCCCCCCACATTTGTGCAGTATTTT. This codes for CASSLGLGQGPPTFVQYF.

A few counts support this clonotype. The chain uses TRBV20-1 and TRBJ2-3, with 9 nucleotides matching TRBD2. This CDR3 contains 15 residues. CDR1 is DFQATT, CDR2 SNEGSKA, per germline (reference sequence). The ends lost 6 bases at V and 4 bases at J; junction bases unmatched: 11. Here the CDR3 reads CSAPTLAGAPDTQYF. CDR3 nucleotide sequence: TGCAGTGCCCCGACCTTAGCGGGAGCCCCAGATACGCAGTATTTT.

The chain employs TRBV25-1 and TRBJ1-2, with D maybe TRBD1 (6 bases). Trimming shortened V by 6 bases and J by 8 bases, and 13 bases separated the two germline ends. CDR3 length: 12 amino acids. Per the germline V gene, CDR1 is MGHDK and CDR2 is SYGVNS. The CDR3, as DNA: TGTGCCAGCAGCCAGGGGTCCCAGGGCTACACCTTC. This codes for CASSQGSQGYTF.

A few counts support this clonotype. CDR3 sequence: CASSLAGSSGSTDTQYF. The DNA of the CDR3 is TGTGCCAGCAGCTTAGCGGGTTCTAGCGGAAGCACAGATACGCAGTATTTT. The genes are TRBV7-6 and TRBJ2-3; 7 positions agree with TRBD2. CDR1 and CDR2 (germline): SGHVS, FNYEAQ. Trimming at V came to 0 bases and at J to 0 bases, leaving 6 bases not matched to a gene. The CDR3 length is 17 residues.